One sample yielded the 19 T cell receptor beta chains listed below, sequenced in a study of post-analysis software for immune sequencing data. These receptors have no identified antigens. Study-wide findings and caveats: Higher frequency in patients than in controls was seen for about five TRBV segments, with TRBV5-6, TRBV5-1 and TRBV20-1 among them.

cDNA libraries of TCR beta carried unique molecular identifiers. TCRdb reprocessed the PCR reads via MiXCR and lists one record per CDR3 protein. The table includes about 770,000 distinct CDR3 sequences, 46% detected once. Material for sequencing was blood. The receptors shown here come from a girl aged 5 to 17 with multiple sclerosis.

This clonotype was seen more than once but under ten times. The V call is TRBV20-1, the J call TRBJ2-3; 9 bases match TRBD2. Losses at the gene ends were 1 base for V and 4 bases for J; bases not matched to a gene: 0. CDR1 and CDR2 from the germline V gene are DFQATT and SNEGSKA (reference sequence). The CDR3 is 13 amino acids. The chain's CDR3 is CSARGTSADTQYF. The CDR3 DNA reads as TGCAGTGCTAGAGGGACTAGCGCAGATACGCAGTATTTT.

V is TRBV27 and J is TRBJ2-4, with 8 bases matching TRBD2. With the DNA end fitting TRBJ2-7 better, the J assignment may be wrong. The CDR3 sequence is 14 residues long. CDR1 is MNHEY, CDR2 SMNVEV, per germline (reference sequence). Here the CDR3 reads CASTGSGNSYEQYF. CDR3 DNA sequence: TGTGCCAGCACCGGTAGCGGGAACTCCTACGAGCAGTACTTC.

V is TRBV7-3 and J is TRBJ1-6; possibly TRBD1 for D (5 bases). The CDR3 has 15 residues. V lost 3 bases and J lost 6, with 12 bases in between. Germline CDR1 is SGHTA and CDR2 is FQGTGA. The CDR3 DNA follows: TGTGCCAGCAGCTTGGCGGGGGGATTTAATTCACCCCTCCACTTT. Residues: CASSLAGGFNSPLHF.

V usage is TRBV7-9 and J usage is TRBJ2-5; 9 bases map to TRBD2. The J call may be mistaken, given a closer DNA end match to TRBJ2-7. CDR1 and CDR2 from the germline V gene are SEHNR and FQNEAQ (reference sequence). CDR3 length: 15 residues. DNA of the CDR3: TGTGCCAGCAGCTTTGGCGGGAGGGCCCCCTACGAGCAGTACTTC. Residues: CASSFGGRAPYEQYF.

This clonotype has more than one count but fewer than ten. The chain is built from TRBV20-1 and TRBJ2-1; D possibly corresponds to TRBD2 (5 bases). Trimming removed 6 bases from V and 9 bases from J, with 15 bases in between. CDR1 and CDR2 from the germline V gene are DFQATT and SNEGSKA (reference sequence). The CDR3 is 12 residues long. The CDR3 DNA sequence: TGCAGTGCCCCTAGCATGGGGAGTGAGCAGTTCTTC. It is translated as CSAPSMGSEQFF.

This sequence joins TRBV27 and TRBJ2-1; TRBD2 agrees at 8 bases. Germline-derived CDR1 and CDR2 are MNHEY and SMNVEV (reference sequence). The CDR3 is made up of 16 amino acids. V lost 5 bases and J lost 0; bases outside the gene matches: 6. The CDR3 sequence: CASSHGLASSYNEQFF. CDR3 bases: TGTGCCAGCAGTCACGGACTAGCCAGCTCCTACAATGAGCAGTTCTTC.

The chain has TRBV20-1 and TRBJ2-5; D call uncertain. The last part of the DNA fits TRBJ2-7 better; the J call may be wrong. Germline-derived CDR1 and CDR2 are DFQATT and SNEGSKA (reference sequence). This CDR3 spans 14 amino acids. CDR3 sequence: CSASLISGSHEQYF. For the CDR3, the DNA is TGCAGTGCTAGCCTCATCTCCGGGTCCCACGAGCAGTACTTC.

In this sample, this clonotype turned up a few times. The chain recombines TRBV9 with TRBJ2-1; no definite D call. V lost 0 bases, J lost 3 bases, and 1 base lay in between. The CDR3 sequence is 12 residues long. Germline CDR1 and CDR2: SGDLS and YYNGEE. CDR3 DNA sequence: TGTGCCAGCAGCGTAGACTACAATGAGCAGTTCTTC. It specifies CASSVDYNEQFF.

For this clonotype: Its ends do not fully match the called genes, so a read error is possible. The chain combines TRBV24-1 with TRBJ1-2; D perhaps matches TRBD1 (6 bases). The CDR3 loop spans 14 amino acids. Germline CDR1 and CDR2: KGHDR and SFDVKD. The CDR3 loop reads CATSDSRTAFGYTF. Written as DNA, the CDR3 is TGTGCCACCAGTGATTCCCGGACAGCCTTTGGCTACACTTTC.

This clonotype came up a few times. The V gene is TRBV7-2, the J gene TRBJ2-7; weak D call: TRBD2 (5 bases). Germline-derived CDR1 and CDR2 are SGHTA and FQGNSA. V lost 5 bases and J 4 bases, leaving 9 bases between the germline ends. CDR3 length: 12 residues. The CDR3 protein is CASSPRLYEQYF. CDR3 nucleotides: TGTGCCAGCAGCCCCCGACTATACGAGCAGTACTTC.

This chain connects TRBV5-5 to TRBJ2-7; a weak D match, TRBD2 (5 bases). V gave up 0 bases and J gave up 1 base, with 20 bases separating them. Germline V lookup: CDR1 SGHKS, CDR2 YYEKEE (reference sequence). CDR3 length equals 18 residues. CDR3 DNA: TGTGCCAGCAGCTTGGGGAGGATAGTGAACTTAAGGTCCTACGAGCAGTACTTC. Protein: CASSLGRIVNLRSYEQYF.

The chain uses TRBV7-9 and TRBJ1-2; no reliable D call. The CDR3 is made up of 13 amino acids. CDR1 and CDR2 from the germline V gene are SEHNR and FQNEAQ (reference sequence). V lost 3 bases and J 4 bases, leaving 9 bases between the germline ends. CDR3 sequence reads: CASSFLDGYGYTF. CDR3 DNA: TGTGCCAGCAGCTTTCTGGACGGCTATGGCTACACCTTC.

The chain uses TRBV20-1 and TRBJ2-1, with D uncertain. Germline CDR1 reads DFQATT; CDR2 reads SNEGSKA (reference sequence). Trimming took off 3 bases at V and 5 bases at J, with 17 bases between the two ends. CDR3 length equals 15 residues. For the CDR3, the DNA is TGCAGTGCTAGTGAGACCCTTTCGCCGAACAATGAGCAGTTCTTC. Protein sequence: CSASETLSPNNEQFF.

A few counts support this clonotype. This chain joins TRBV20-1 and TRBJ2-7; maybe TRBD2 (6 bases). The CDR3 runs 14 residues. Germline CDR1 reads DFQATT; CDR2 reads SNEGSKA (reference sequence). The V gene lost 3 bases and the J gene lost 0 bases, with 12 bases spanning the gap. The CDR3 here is CSASSGKSSYEQYF. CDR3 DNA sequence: TGCAGTGCTAGTAGCGGTAAGAGCTCCTACGAGCAGTACTTC.

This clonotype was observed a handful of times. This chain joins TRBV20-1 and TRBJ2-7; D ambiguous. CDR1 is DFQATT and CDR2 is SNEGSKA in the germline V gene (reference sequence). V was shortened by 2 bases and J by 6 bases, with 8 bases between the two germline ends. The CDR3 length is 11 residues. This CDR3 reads CSARNNVEQYF. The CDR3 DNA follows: TGCAGTGCTAGAAACAATGTCGAGCAGTACTTC.

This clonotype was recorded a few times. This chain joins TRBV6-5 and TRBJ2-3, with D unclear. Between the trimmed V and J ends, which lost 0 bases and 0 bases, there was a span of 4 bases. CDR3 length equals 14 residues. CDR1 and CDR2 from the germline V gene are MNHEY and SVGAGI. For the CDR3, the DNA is TGTGCCAGCAGTTACTCCGTAAGCACAGATACGCAGTATTTT. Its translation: CASSYSVSTDTQYF.

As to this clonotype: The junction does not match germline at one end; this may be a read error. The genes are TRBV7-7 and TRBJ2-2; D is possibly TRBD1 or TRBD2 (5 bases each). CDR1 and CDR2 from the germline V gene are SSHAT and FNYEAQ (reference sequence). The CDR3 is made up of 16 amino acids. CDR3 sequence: CASSLTGPPNTGELFF. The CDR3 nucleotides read TGTGCTAGCAGCTTAACGGGGCCGCCCAACACCGGGGAGCTGTTTTTT.

The chain's CDR3 is CASSTNYGYTF. In nucleotides, the CDR3 is TGTGCCAGCAGCACAAACTATGGCTACACCTTC. This sequence joins TRBV25-1 and TRBJ1-2; unclear D gene. With 6 bases removed from V and 2 bases from J, the gap between germline ends came to 4 bases. The CDR3 is 11 amino acids. Germline CDR1 and CDR2: MGHDK and SYGVNS.

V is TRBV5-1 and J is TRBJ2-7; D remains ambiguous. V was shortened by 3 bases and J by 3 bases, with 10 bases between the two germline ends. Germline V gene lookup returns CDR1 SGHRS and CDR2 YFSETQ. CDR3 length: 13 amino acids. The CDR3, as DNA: TGCGCCAGCAGCTCCAAGGTCAACTACGAGCAGTACTTC. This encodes CASSSKVNYEQYF.